The rows below give T cell receptor beta chains drawn from one sample of a study of blood T cell repertoires in COVID-19. Sequencing used immunoSEQ multiplex PCR; TCRdb keeps in-frame clones, though not all of them. Among approximately 90,000 clones listed, about 82% were seen once. The sample was peripheral blood. The receptors here all came from a man over 45 with acute or convalescent COVID-19. Each CDR3 is given with its conserved first and last residue. D genes are given only for firm matches.

d_call | v_call | cdr3_aa
. | TRBV5-1 | CASSLDPGQSYEQYF
TRBD1 | TRBV4-1 | CASSQGDRANTEAFF
. | TRBV19 | CASSLRYSYEQYF
. | TRBV11-2 | CASSLGTGNQPQHF
. | TRBV27 | CASSLAPGYEQYF
TRBD2 | TRBV27 | CASRTLAGGTGELFF
. | TRBV7-3 | CASSLRGGNTGELFF
. | TRBV18 | CASSQTGSQETQYF
TRBD2 | TRBV4-3 | CASSQAGGSSYEQYF
. | TRBV7-9 | CASSPRRVYNEQFF
. | TRBV7-8 | CASSTLTTESSYNSPLHF
TRBD1 | TRBV28 | CASNAGQGAQETQYF
. | TRBV4-1 | CASSRQIRGETYEQYF
TRBD1 | TRBV10-2 | CASRDPGQGNTEAFF
TRBD2 | TRBV5-4 | CASSPYLAGTTDTQYF
. | TRBV11-3 | CASSSGTSTDTQYF
TRBD1 | TRBV19 | CASSIEWTGRNTEAFF
. | TRBV7-2 | CASSLEASADQQYF
. | TRBV5-1 | CASSSGLDGETQYF
. | TRBV28 | CASSPGFGTQYF
. | TRBV19 | CASSIAPYQETQYF
TRBD2 | TRBV5-4 | CASSDGLAGDYEQFF
. | TRBV4-3 | CASSQDPPSDWAGELFF
. | TRBV11-2 | CASSLVSGFNTGELFF
. | TRBV21-1 | CASSKEEPQRGYEQYF
. | TRBV6-5 | CASSQGSNQPQHF
TRBD1 | TRBV6-5 | CASSYSDRGLYEQYF
TRBD1 | TRBV28 | CASRQGVNQPQHF
. | TRBV6-5 | CASSAMEETQYF
TRBD2 | TRBV19 | CASSRTSGGTGELFF